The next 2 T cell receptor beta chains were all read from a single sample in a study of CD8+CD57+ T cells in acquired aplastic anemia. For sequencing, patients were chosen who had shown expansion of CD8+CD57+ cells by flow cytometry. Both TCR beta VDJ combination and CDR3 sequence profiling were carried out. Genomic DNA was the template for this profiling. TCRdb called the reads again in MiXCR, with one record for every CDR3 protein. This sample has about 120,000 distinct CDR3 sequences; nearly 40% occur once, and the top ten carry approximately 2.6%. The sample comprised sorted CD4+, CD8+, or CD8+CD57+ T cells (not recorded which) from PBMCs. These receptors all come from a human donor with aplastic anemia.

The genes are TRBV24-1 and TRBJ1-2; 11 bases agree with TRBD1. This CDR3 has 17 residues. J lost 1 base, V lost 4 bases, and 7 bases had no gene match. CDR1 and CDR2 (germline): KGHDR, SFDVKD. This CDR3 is CATSDRDRGTYNYGYTF. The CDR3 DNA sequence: TGTGCCACCAGTGACCGGGACAGGGGGACCTATAACTATGGCTACACCTTC.

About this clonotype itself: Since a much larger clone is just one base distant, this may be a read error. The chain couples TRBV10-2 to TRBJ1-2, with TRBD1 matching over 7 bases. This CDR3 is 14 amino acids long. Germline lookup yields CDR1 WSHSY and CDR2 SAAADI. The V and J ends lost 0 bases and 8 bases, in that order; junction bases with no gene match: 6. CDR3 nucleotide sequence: TGCGCCAGCAGTGAGTCGACAGGGCGGGAAGGCTACACCTTC. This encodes CASSESTGREGYTF.